The source of this TCR beta chain is a study of CD8 T cells in ankylosing spondylitis. Remarks on this clonotype: Its antigen remains unidentified.

TCRdb re-analysed the 5' RACE reads in MiXCR, keeping a single row per CDR3 protein. The sample contains under 120,000 distinct CDR3 sequences, less than 25% of which appear only once. Notes on the study in general: Previously reported in reactive arthritis synovial fluid and blood were some of the motif variants. Made up of about eight highly homologous variants, a TCR beta motif appeared characteristic of ankylosing spondylitis blood. Disease-linked clones were reportedly significantly enriched in matched ankylosing spondylitis synovial fluid.

The sequence derives from a male donor with ankylosing spondylitis. Sequencing was carried out using synovial fluid, either unsorted or a sorted T cell fraction (not recorded which).

CDR3 in amino acids: CASDGRGPSLTREQFF. The CDR3 nucleotides are TGTGCCAGCGATGGCAGGGGGCCTAGCTTAACTCGTGAGCAGTTCTTC. The rearrangement uses TRBV12-3 or TRBV12-4 and TRBJ2-1, with TRBD1 identical over 8 bases. This CDR3 is 16 amino acids long. The J segment lost 9 bases and the V segment lost 8 bases, leaving 18 bases of the junction unmatched.